Listed here are 32 T cell receptor beta chains from one sample, sequenced in a study of preoperative IRX-2 immunotherapy in early breast cancer. Treatment: preoperative locoregional IRX-2 cytokine immunotherapy. Assay used: immunoSEQ multiplex PCR; TCRdb lists only in-frame clones, some missing. The table lists tens of thousands of clones, approximately 80% of them singletons, with approximately 1.4% in the top ten. The material was lymph node tissue, obtained after IRX-2 immunotherapy. Every receptor here comes from a human donor with breast cancer.

The CDR3 sequence: CASSLVTGNEAFF. The CDR3 DNA sequence: TGTGCCAGCAGTTTGGTAACCGGAAATGAAGCTTTCTTT. The chain uses TRBV28 and TRBJ1-1; D gene unclear. The CDR3 length is 13 residues. Germline assignment: CDR1 MDHEN and CDR2 SYDVKM. Between the trimmed V and J ends, which lost 3 bases and 7 bases, there was a span of 12 bases.

The rearrangement joins TRBV15 to TRBJ1-1; D is unclear. Trimming took off 2 bases at V and 2 bases at J, with 15 bases between the two ends. The CDR3 contains 16 residues. Germline CDR1 is LNHNV and CDR2 is YYDKDF (reference sequence). CDR3 sequence (DNA): TGTGCCACCAGCAGATTACCCCGACGGAGAAACACTGAAGCTTTCTTT. The encoded protein is CATSRLPRRRNTEAFF.

V and J are TRBV30 and TRBJ2-2; no firm D call. Germline V gene data show CDR1 as GTSNPN and CDR2 as SVGIG (reference sequence). V was pared by 0 bases and J by 6 bases, with 5 bases between. The CDR3 has 12 amino acids. This CDR3 is CAWSVVPGELFF. The CDR3, as DNA: TGTGCCTGGAGTGTAGTCCCCGGGGAGCTGTTTTTT.

The V call is TRBV23-1, the J call TRBJ2-1, with TRBD1 matching 8 bases. TRBV23-1 is assigned to the ORF class and has an uncertain function. This CDR3 is built from 15 residues. V lost 6 bases, J lost 8 bases, and 12 bases stayed unmatched. The CDR3 protein is CASSAKAGQGDEQFF. CDR3 in DNA: TGCGCCAGCAGCGCCAAAGCCGGACAGGGTGATGAGCAGTTCTTC.

The chain recombines TRBV19 with TRBJ1-2, with a possible D match to TRBD1 (6 bases). Germline CDR1 LNHDA, CDR2 SQIVND (reference sequence). This CDR3 has 16 residues. Between the trimmed V and J ends, which lost 5 bases and 8 bases, there was a span of 24 bases. The CDR3 nucleotides are TGTGCCAGTAGTTCTCCAATGCGGCCAGGGGAGGTGGGCTACACCTTC. Encoded protein: CASSSPMRPGEVGYTF.

This chain uses TRBV5-1 with TRBJ2-1, with D perhaps assigned TRBD1 or TRBD2 (5 bases each). Germline CDR1 and CDR2: SGHRS and YFSETQ. Trimming took off 1 base at V and 6 bases at J, with 14 bases between the two ends. The CDR3 runs to 15 residues. The CDR3: CASSLSGRGTNEQFF. CDR3 nucleotides: TGCGCCAGCAGCTTGTCGGGACGGGGAACCAATGAGCAGTTCTTC.

The chain employs TRBV6-8 and TRBJ1-1; D gene uncertain. The length of the CDR3 is 13 residues. Germline values: CDR1 MNHGY, CDR2 SAAAGT. The V gene lost 4 bases and the J gene lost 6 bases, with 12 bases spanning the gap. This chain's CDR3 is CASSFTIGAEAFF. The CDR3 bases are TGTGCCAGCAGTTTTACAATCGGGGCTGAAGCTTTCTTT.

CDR3 nucleotides: TGTGCCAGCAGTTACTCGAAATTTGGGGGAGTCAATGGCTACACCTTC. Residues: CASSYSKFGGVNGYTF. The V call is TRBV6-8, the J call TRBJ1-2, with D possibly being TRBD1 (5 bases). The CDR3 is 16 amino acids. Germline V CDR1 and CDR2: MNHGY, SAAAGT. Trimming took off 0 bases at V and 6 bases at J, with 17 bases between the two ends.

The rearrangement links TRBV30 to TRBJ1-2; D not resolved. Germline V gene lookup returns CDR1 GTSNPN and CDR2 SVGIG (reference sequence). This CDR3 is built from 13 residues. The V and J ends lost 4 bases and 4 bases respectively, with 13 bases between them. Here the CDR3 reads CAWTVGYGYGYTF. CDR3 nucleotides: TGTGCCTGGACAGTAGGGTATGGCTATGGCTACACCTTC.

The chain recombines TRBV29-1 with TRBJ2-1; D assignment may be TRBD1 or TRBD2 (6 bases each). CDR3 length: 13 amino acids. Germline CDR1 reads SQVTM; CDR2 reads ANQGSEA. The CDR3 loop is CTSRGAENNEQFF. CDR3 nucleotide sequence: TGCACGTCAAGGGGGGCCGAAAACAATGAGCAGTTCTTC.

The genes are TRBV28 and TRBJ1-1, with D hard to call. CDR3 size: 13 residues. Germline CDR1 and CDR2: MDHEN and SYDVKM. V was trimmed by 7 bases and J by 3 bases, leaving 12 bases between them. The CDR3 loop is CASTPRTYTEAFF. As DNA, the CDR3 is TGTGCCAGCACCCCCAGAACCTACACTGAAGCTTTCTTT.

The chain combines TRBV6-8 with TRBJ1-1; 10 bases are shared with TRBD1. The trim removed 2 bases at V and 5 bases at J, leaving 11 bases unmatched. Germline CDR1 MNHGY, CDR2 SAAAGT. This CDR3 contains 17 residues. The CDR3 nucleotides read TGTGCCAGCAGTTACCTCAGGACAGGGGGGATTGATACTGAAGCTTTCTTT. Amino acids: CASSYLRTGGIDTEAFF.

The chain couples TRBV19 to TRBJ1-1; D unresolved. The CDR3 runs to 11 residues. Between the trimmed V and J ends, which lost 5 bases and 9 bases, there was a span of 10 bases. Germline V gene sequence: CDR1 LNHDA, CDR2 SQIVND (reference sequence). CDR3 region: CASSYGRKAFF. As DNA, the CDR3 is TGTGCCAGTAGTTACGGTAGAAAAGCTTTCTTT.

The V and J genes are TRBV18 and TRBJ1-6; TRBD1 matches 7 bases. The V gene's germline CDR1 is KGHSH and CDR2 LQKENI. The CDR3 has 15 residues. V lost 6 bases, J lost 5 bases, and 7 bases stayed unmatched. The CDR3 DNA is TGTGCCAGCTCGCTTACCGGGACAGATAATTCACCCCTCCACTTT. Translating gives CASSLTGTDNSPLHF. Based on the CDR3 plus reference TRBV18 and TRBJ1-6, the full variable domain is NAGVMQNPRHLVRRRGQEARLRCSPMKGHSHVYWYRQLPEEGLKFMVYLQKENIIDESGMPKERFSAEFPKEGPSILRIQQVVRGDSAAYFCASSLTGTDNSPLHFGNGTRLTVT.

The J gene is TRBJ1-1, the V gene TRBV18; the D is unclear. Per the germline V gene, CDR1 is KGHSH and CDR2 is LQKENI. Trimming took 3 bases from V and 2 from J, leaving 10 bases between them. The CDR3 sequence is 14 residues long. The CDR3 here is CASSPREGNTEAFF. CDR3 bases: TGTGCCAGCTCACCCCGGGAGGGAAACACTGAAGCTTTCTTT.

The chain joins TRBV6-8 to TRBJ2-1, with 7 bases identical to TRBD1. Germline trimming cut 6 bases from V and 5 bases from J; bases unmatched to any gene: 7. Germline CDR1 MNHGY, CDR2 SAAAGT. This CDR3 is built from 14 residues. CDR3 region: CASSRTGSNNEQFF. CDR3 nucleotide sequence: TGTGCCAGCAGCCGGACAGGATCGAACAATGAGCAGTTCTTC.

V gene TRBV15 combines with J gene TRBJ1-3; 7 bases agree with TRBD1. With 5 bases clipped from V and 3 bases from J, the junction kept 7 bases outside the gene matches. From germline, CDR1 is LNHNV and CDR2 YYDKDF (reference sequence). The CDR3 length is 15 residues. This CDR3 reads CATSLRGGSGNTIYF. The DNA of the CDR3 is TGTGCCACCAGCCTAAGAGGGGGCAGTGGAAACACCATATATTTT.

V usage is TRBV18 and J usage is TRBJ2-3, with a possible D match to TRBD2 (6 bases). The germline gives CDR1 KGHSH, CDR2 LQKENI. The V end lost 4 bases, the J end lost 2 bases, and 19 bases lay between the germline ends. The CDR3 length is 17 residues. As DNA, the CDR3 is TGTGCCAGCTCACAAACCCCGGGACTCGGGACCACAGATACGCAGTATTTT. Amino acid sequence: CASSQTPGLGTTDTQYF.

The J gene is TRBJ2-2, the V gene TRBV5-1; 7 bases line up with TRBD1. V gave up 4 bases and J gave up 2 bases; unmatched junction bases: 11. CDR1 SGHRS and CDR2 YFSETQ come from the germline V gene. This CDR3 has 17 residues. The CDR3 nucleotides are TGCGCCAGCAGCCCCGCCGCAGGACAGGAAAACACCGGGGAGCTGTTTTTT. Translated: CASSPAAGQENTGELFF. Based on the CDR3 plus reference TRBV5-1 and TRBJ2-2, the full variable domain is KAGVTQTPRYLIKTRGQQVTLSCSPISGHRSVSWYQQTPGQGLQFLFEYFSETQRNKGNFPGRFSGRQFSNSRSEMNVSTLELGDSALYLCASSPAAGQENTGELFFGEGSRLTVL.

The V call is TRBV5-1, the J call TRBJ2-7; perhaps TRBD2 as D (6 bases). Looked up from germline, CDR1 is SGHRS and CDR2 is YFSETQ. Between the trimmed V and J ends, which lost 3 bases and 0 bases, there was a span of 13 bases. The length of the CDR3 is 15 residues. CDR3 protein: CASSSPAGSSYEQYF. The CDR3 nucleotides read TGCGCCAGCAGCTCTCCGGCGGGGAGCTCCTACGAGCAGTACTTC.

In regard to this clone: The read comes to an end 1 residue before the CDR3 does, leaving the germline J gene to fill in the end. The rearrangement links TRBV11-3 to TRBJ2-1, with a weak D call TRBD1 (6 bases). Germline V gives CDR1 SGHNT, CDR2 YENEEA. The germline V and J ends were trimmed by 0 bases and 6 bases, with 12 bases remaining between them. The CDR3 length is 15 residues. CDR3 bases read: TGTGCCAGCAGCTTAGAAATCCTAGGGGGCAATGAGCAGTTC. It translates to CASSLEILGGNEQF. The whole CDR3 reads CASSLEILGGNEQFF.

The chain has TRBV28 and TRBJ1-6, with no clear D. Trimming shortened V by 10 bases and J by 11 bases, and 18 bases separated the two germline ends. The CDR3 consists of 13 residues. In germline, CDR1 is MDHEN, CDR2 SYDVKM. CDR3 amino acids: CATGFRAPPPLHF. The CDR3 DNA reads TGTGCCACCGGGTTTAGGGCCCCTCCACCCCTCCACTTT.

This clone was counted a single time. This chain joins TRBV30 and TRBJ1-1; tentative D call: TRBD1 (6 bases). From germline, CDR1 is GTSNPN and CDR2 SVGIG (reference sequence). This CDR3 is 16 amino acids long. Trimming removed 3 bases at V and 1 base at J, with 18 bases between. DNA of the CDR3: TGTGCCTGGAGCACAACTCAGGGGAAAGAGAACACTGAAGCTTTCTTT. Translated, it gives CAWSTTQGKENTEAFF.

CDR3 nucleotide sequence: TGTGCCACCAGAGAGGTGTCAGTTCGGGTGTATGGAAACATTCAGTACTTC. Its protein is CATREVSVRVYGNIQYF. The chain couples TRBV15 to TRBJ2-4; D remains ambiguous. The V end was cut by 6 bases, the J end by 6 bases, with 24 bases between. Germline CDR1 and CDR2: LNHNV and YYDKDF (reference sequence). The CDR3 length is 17 residues.

This clone has just one count. CDR3 protein: CASSFPLAGGTTDTQYF. The CDR3 coding sequence is TGCGCCAGCAGCTTTCCTTTAGCGGGGGGAACCACAGATACGCAGTATTTT. The rearrangement uses TRBV5-1 and TRBJ2-3, with 10 bases fitting TRBD2. The CDR3 runs 17 residues. Germline trimming cut 2 bases from V and 2 bases from J; bases unmatched to any gene: 8. Germline values: CDR1 SGHRS, CDR2 YFSETQ.

This clone was seen more than once but under ten times. The chain combines TRBV19 with TRBJ2-7; no clear D gene. Germline V gene sequence: CDR1 LNHDA, CDR2 SQIVND (reference sequence). CDR3 length: 14 residues. V shed 5 bases and J shed 2 bases, with 13 bases lying between them. The CDR3 spells CASSPRWRTYEQYF. The CDR3 DNA reads as TGTGCCAGTAGTCCCAGGTGGCGGACCTACGAGCAGTACTTC.

The chain carries TRBV6-8 and TRBJ1-2; 10 positions match TRBD1. Looked up from germline, CDR1 is MNHGY and CDR2 is SAAAGT. This CDR3 has 16 amino acids. The trim removed 0 bases at V and 5 bases at J, leaving 6 bases unmatched. This chain's CDR3 is CASSYSGTGVKYGYTF. DNA for the CDR3: TGTGCCAGCAGTTACTCTGGGACAGGGGTGAAGTATGGCTACACCTTC.

A single count supports this clone. The germline gene is not matched at one end of the junction; a read error may be the cause. This chain uses TRBV15 with TRBJ2-2; 10 bases are a match to TRBD1. The CDR3 is 15 amino acids. The germline V gene encodes CDR1 LNHNV and CDR2 YYDKDF (reference sequence). CDR3 DNA: TGTGCCAGCAGCTTAGGACAGGGGGTTGCCGGGGAGCTGTTTTTT. This encodes CASSLGQGVAGELFF.

This chain links TRBV5-1 with TRBJ2-1; D is possibly TRBD2 (5 bases). The V gene lost 0 bases and the J gene lost 4 bases, with 11 bases spanning the gap. In germline, CDR1 is SGHRS, CDR2 YFSETQ. There are 15 residues in the CDR3. The CDR3 bases are TGCGCCAGCAGCTTGGACGGACTCGCTTACAATGAGCAGTTCTTC. Its translation is CASSLDGLAYNEQFF.

The chain uses TRBV30 and TRBJ2-7; TRBD2 aligns across 8 bases. This CDR3 comprises 14 residues. The V and J ends lost 3 bases and 6 bases, in that order; junction bases with no gene match: 10. From germline, CDR1 is GTSNPN and CDR2 SVGIG (reference sequence). The CDR3 region is CAWSVGLAASEQYF. The CDR3 DNA is TGTGCCTGGAGCGTCGGACTAGCAGCCAGCGAGCAGTACTTC.

V usage is TRBV28 and J usage is TRBJ1-2, with 11 positions matching TRBD1. Trimming at V came to 7 bases and at J to 8 bases, leaving 6 bases not matched to a gene. This CDR3 contains 13 residues. The germline V gene has CDR1 MDHEN and CDR2 SYDVKM. This CDR3 is CASTLGQGGGYTF. For the CDR3, the DNA is TGTGCCAGCACCCTGGGACAGGGGGGGGGCTACACCTTC.

This clone showed up just a few times. V gene TRBV6-8 combines with J gene TRBJ1-3, with D unclear. Trimming cost V 4 bases and J 2 bases, with 15 bases left between them. The CDR3 is 16 residues long. Germline CDR1 is MNHGY and CDR2 is SAAAGT. For the CDR3, the DNA is TGTGCCAGCAGTTTCGACCCCCCAATGACTGGAAACACCATATATTTT. Translated: CASSFDPPMTGNTIYF.